These 15 T cell receptor beta chains share one sample of origin, sequenced in a study of cytomegalovirus exposure and HLA in healthy donors. PCR amplification relied on 60 Vbeta primers (plus 13 Jbeta primers). Only in-frame clones appear in the TCRdb table, and some are missing; sequencing was by immunoSEQ multiplex PCR. The sample has some 150,000 clones, about 88% seen once. The sequenced material came from PBMCs. These receptors originate from a woman aged 18 to 35 in good health and CMV-seronegative.

The rearrangement uses TRBV30 and TRBJ1-5; 9 nucleotides align to TRBD1. V lost 7 bases, J lost 4 bases, and 5 bases stayed unmatched. Germline V gene sequence: CDR1 GTSNPN, CDR2 SVGIG (reference sequence). The CDR3 extends over 13 amino acids. The CDR3 spells CAYEQGANQPQHF. CDR3 bases: TGTGCCTACGAACAGGGGGCAAATCAGCCCCAGCATTTT. Looking up the rest from reference TRBV30 and TRBJ1-5 gives the full variable domain: SQTIHQWPATLVQPVGSPLSLECTVEGTSNPNLYWYRQAAGRGLQLLFYSVGIGQISSEVPQNLSASRPQDRQFILSSKKLLLSDSGFYLCAYEQGANQPQHFGDGTRLSIL.

CDR3: CASSHRGFGSPLHF. As DNA, the CDR3 is TGCGCCAGCAGCCACAGGGGATTTGGATCACCCCTCCACTTT. The V and J genes are TRBV4-3 and TRBJ1-6; the D gene is possibly TRBD1 (6 bases). The V gene's germline CDR1 is LGHNA and CDR2 YSLEER. Trimming pared 3 bases from V and 10 bases from J, leaving 13 bases between. The CDR3 is 14 residues long.

The chain joins TRBV2 to TRBJ1-5; D is ambiguous. There are 13 residues in the CDR3. Germline V gives CDR1 SNHLY, CDR2 FYNNEI. Trimming left V 7 bases short and J 1 base short, with 8 bases between. The CDR3 region has the DNA TGTGCCAGCAAGTATGAGAGCAATCAGCCCCAGCATTTT. It encodes CASKYESNQPQHF. Combining the CDR3 with reference TRBV2 and TRBJ1-5 gives the whole variable domain EPEVTQTPSHQVTQMGQEVILRCVPISNHLYFYWYRQILGQKVEFLVSFYNNEISEKSEIFDDQFSVERPDGSNFTLKIRSTKLEDSAMYFCASKYESNQPQHFGDGTRLSIL.

The chain employs TRBV2 and TRBJ1-2; no clear D gene. Trimming left V 3 bases short and J 8 bases short, with 13 bases between. Germline V lookup: CDR1 SNHLY, CDR2 FYNNEI. CDR3 size: 13 residues. For the CDR3, the DNA is TGTGCCAGCAGTGATCTGCCAAACGGGGGCTACACCTTC. Translation: CASSDLPNGGYTF.

The chain has TRBV11-2 and TRBJ2-1; tentatively, D is TRBD2 (5 bases). Germline CDR1 SGHAT, CDR2 FQNNGV. The CDR3 spans 12 residues. Trimming stripped 3 bases from V and 12 bases from J, with 12 bases between. Here the CDR3 reads CASSLRVAGQFF. CDR3 coding DNA: TGTGCCAGCAGCTTGAGGGTGGCGGGGCAGTTCTTC.

V usage is TRBV10-3 and J usage is TRBJ1-5; maybe TRBD1 (6 bases). Per germline, CDR1 ENHRY and CDR2 SYGVKD. CDR3 length equals 15 residues. With 4 bases removed from V and 6 bases from J, the gap between germline ends came to 16 bases. In DNA form, the CDR3 reads TGTGCCATCAGTGTATCACAGGGAAGCGGTCAGCCCCAGCATTTT. As protein: CAISVSQGSGQPQHF.

The V and J genes are TRBV9 and TRBJ1-3; D not resolved. Germline V gene sequence: CDR1 SGDLS, CDR2 YYNGEE. The CDR3 has 14 residues. Trimming cost V 3 bases and J 4 bases, with 11 bases left between them. The CDR3 coding sequence is TGTGCCAGCAGCGATTCGGGTGACGGAAACACCATATATTTT. It translates to CASSDSGDGNTIYF. Variable domain in full (rest from reference TRBV9 and TRBJ1-3): DSGVTQTPKHLITATGQRVTLRCSPRSGDLSVYWYQQSLDQGLQFLIQYYNGEERAKGNILERFSAQQFPDLHSELNLSSLELGDSALYFCASSDSGDGNTIYFGEGSWLTVV.

The chain has TRBV10-1 and TRBJ2-7, with 9 bases matching TRBD1. The CDR3 loop spans 15 amino acids. Germline CDR1 WNHNN, CDR2 SYGVQD (reference sequence). V was clipped by 3 bases and J by 6 bases; unmatched bases: 9. The CDR3 DNA sequence: TGCGCCAGCAGTGATTCGGGACAGGGAGTGAGCGAGCAGTACTTC. This translates into CASSDSGQGVSEQYF.

The chain employs TRBV19 and TRBJ2-2, with D tentatively TRBD2 (5 bases). Germline CDR1 and CDR2: LNHDA and SQIVND (reference sequence). The ends were cut back, 5 bases at V and 4 bases at J, with 11 bases in the middle. The CDR3 is made up of 14 amino acids. CDR3 protein: CASSAYGSTGELFF. DNA for the CDR3: TGTGCCAGTAGTGCCTATGGGAGCACCGGGGAGCTGTTTTTT.

The chain recombines TRBV6-1 with TRBJ1-2; a possible D gene is TRBD1 (6 bases). V was clipped by 4 bases and J by 4 bases, with 13 bases between them. Germline V gene data show CDR1 as MNHNS and CDR2 as SASEGT. CDR3 length: 14 residues. Here the CDR3 DNA reads TGTGCCAGCAGTGGTGGGACATCGGTCTATGGCTACACCTTC. Its protein product is CASSGGTSVYGYTF.

The table lists this clone with a few counts. This sequence joins TRBV6-6 and TRBJ1-5, with 8 bases identical to TRBD1. Germline V gene lookup returns CDR1 MNHNY and CDR2 SVGAGI (reference sequence). The CDR3 is 16 amino acids. V shed 8 bases, J shed 4 bases, and the junction held 13 bases outside the gene matches. CDR3 DNA: TGTGCCAGCGCCAAGTCCTCGGGACAGGCTAATCAGCCCCAGCATTTT. Amino acids: CASAKSSGQANQPQHF.

The chain uses TRBV29-1 and TRBJ2-1, with a possible D match to TRBD2 (5 bases). Germline CDR1 SQVTM, CDR2 ANQGSEA. CDR3 length: 15 residues. With 1 base removed from V and 2 bases from J, the gap between germline ends came to 12 bases. CDR3 region: CSVEGERSTYNEQFF. CDR3 in DNA: TGCAGCGTTGAAGGTGAGCGGAGTACCTACAATGAGCAGTTCTTC.

The J gene is TRBJ1-4, the V gene TRBV15; TRBD1 is a possible D gene (5 bases). V lost 6 bases and J 5 bases, leaving 13 bases between the germline ends. CDR1 is LNHNV, CDR2 YYDKDF, per germline (reference sequence). This CDR3 spans 14 amino acids. CDR3 loop: CATRWGGVNEKLFF. CDR3 sequence (DNA): TGTGCCACCAGATGGGGGGGAGTAAATGAAAAACTGTTTTTT.

This clone was seen only a few times. CDR3 in amino acids: CASSLTGYNEKLFF. CDR3 coding DNA: TGTGCCAGCAGCTTGACAGGGTATAATGAAAAACTGTTTTTT. This chain uses TRBV5-4 with TRBJ1-4, with D perhaps matching TRBD1 (6 bases). This CDR3 contains 14 residues. Germline V gene data show CDR1 as SGHNT and CDR2 as YYREEE (reference sequence). V was shortened by 1 base and J by 4 bases, with 8 bases between the two germline ends.

This clone was seen a single time. In DNA form, the CDR3 reads TGTGCCAGCAGTGATCGCCAGGTTGGCAATCAGCCCCAGCATTTT. It encodes CASSDRQVGNQPQHF. This chain joins TRBV2 and TRBJ1-5; D not resolved. Germline CDR1 and CDR2: SNHLY and FYNNEI. The length of the CDR3 is 15 residues. V shed 3 bases and J shed 2 bases, with 11 bases lying between them.